This T cell receptor (beta chain) was found in a study of CD8 T cells in ankylosing spondylitis. Whole-study findings and limits: Reports say disease-linked clones showed up significantly more in matched ankylosing spondylitis synovial fluid. Both synovial fluid and blood in reactive arthritis had previously been reported to carry some motif variants. Ankylosing spondylitis blood seemed to carry a telltale TCR beta motif made of several highly homologous variants.

This clonotype was observed a handful of times. Its antigen is unidentified. TCRdb used MiXCR to reprocess the 5' RACE reads, holding one entry per CDR3 protein. The table has 450,000 or so distinct CDR3 sequences, 20% to 30% seen once; the top ten hold roughly 1%. There are 16 residues in the CDR3. CDR1 and CDR2 (germline): SEHNR, FQNEAQ (reference sequence). Trimming cost V 5 bases and J 3 bases, with 20 bases left between them. The chain employs TRBV7-9 and TRBJ2-7; D may be TRBD2 (5 bases). The sequenced material came from blood, either unsorted or a sorted T cell fraction (not recorded which). The TCR comes from a male donor with ankylosing spondylitis. CDR3 sequence (DNA): TGTGCCAGCAGCCCCGCGACCCGGGATTTATTCTACGAGCAGTACGTC. Translating gives CASSPATRDLFYEQYV.